One and the same sample provided the 16 T cell receptor beta chains below, sequenced in a study of shared clonotypes between healthy human individuals. Produced via immunoSEQ multiplex PCR; TCRdb's table is partial and in-frame only. The sample holds 2.5 million or so clones; 90% to 95% are singletons and the top ten take about 0.13%. The sequencing sample was made of naive CD4+ T cells sorted from blood. Subset here: CD45RA+ positively selected. The receptors stem from a man aged 18 to 29 in good health.

CDR3 loop: CASSFRLADRTDTQYF. CDR3 sequence (DNA): TGCGCCAGCAGCTTCCGACTAGCGGACCGCACAGATACGCAGTATTTT. The rearrangement joins TRBV4-1 to TRBJ2-3; 9 bases match TRBD2. The J segment lost 1 base and the V segment lost 5 bases, leaving 7 bases of the junction unmatched. The CDR3 totals 16 residues. Germline CDR1 reads MGHRA; CDR2 reads YSYEKL.

CDR3 amino acids: CASSPEGGLDEQYF. The CDR3 region has the DNA TGTGCCAGCAGTCCCGAGGGGGGGCTGGACGAGCAGTACTTC. J is TRBJ2-7 and V is TRBV7-3; a possible D gene is TRBD2 (7 bases). The CDR3 covers 14 residues. CDR1 and CDR2 from the germline V gene are SGHTA and FQGTGA. The V end lost 6 bases, the J end lost 5 bases, and 17 bases lay between the germline ends.

The chain recombines TRBV19 with TRBJ1-1; D not resolved. Germline V gene sequence: CDR1 LNHDA, CDR2 SQIVND (reference sequence). The germline V and J ends were trimmed by 7 bases and 7 bases, with 10 bases remaining between them. CDR3 size: 11 residues. The CDR3 DNA follows: TGTGCCAGTACAAACAGCCATGAAGCTTTCTTT. Encoded protein: CASTNSHEAFF.

V is TRBV6-1 and J is TRBJ1-5; tentative D call: TRBD1 (5 bases). The CDR3 is 12 amino acids. Deletions cut 2 bases from V and 13 bases from J, with 12 bases between. The germline V gene has CDR1 MNHNS and CDR2 SASEGT. CDR3 amino acids: CASSEQGSIQHF. The CDR3 DNA follows: TGTGCCAGCAGTGAACAGGGTTCTATACAGCATTTT.

The chain combines TRBV2 with TRBJ2-5, with D perhaps matching TRBD1 (6 bases). Germline V lookup: CDR1 SNHLY, CDR2 FYNNEI. The CDR3 contains 13 residues. Between the trimmed V and J ends, which lost 8 bases and 1 base, there was a span of 11 bases. The CDR3 DNA reads as TGTGCCAGCTTTCGGGACACCCAAGAGACCCAGTACTTC. Encoded protein: CASFRDTQETQYF.

The chain links TRBV5-1 to TRBJ2-1, with 9 bases aligning to TRBD2. Germline CDR1 is SGHRS and CDR2 is YFSETQ. V was clipped by 4 bases and J by 8 bases; unmatched bases: 10. CDR3 size: 15 residues. The CDR3, as DNA: TGCGCCAGCAGCCCAGTAGCGGGGGCCGCGGATGAGCAGTTCTTC. Amino acids: CASSPVAGAADEQFF.

The CDR3, as DNA: TGTGCCTGGAAGGGAGCGGGGGGGAACTACGAGCAGTACTTC. It yields the protein CAWKGAGGNYEQYF. This chain links TRBV30 with TRBJ2-7; 10 nucleotides line up with TRBD2. With V trimmed by 4 bases and J by 3 bases, 6 bases remained unmatched. Per the germline V gene, CDR1 is GTSNPN and CDR2 is SVGIG (reference sequence). The CDR3 covers 14 residues.

This clone was observed once. This sequence joins TRBV6-5 and TRBJ2-3, with D perhaps matching TRBD1 or TRBD2 (6 bases each). CDR3 size: 14 residues. CDR1 is MNHEY and CDR2 is SVGAGI in the germline V gene. The V gene lost 6 bases and the J gene lost 8 bases, with 18 bases spanning the gap. CDR3 coding DNA: TGTGCCAGCAGCTTTACGGCAGGAGGGGGTACGCAGTATTTT. Translating gives CASSFTAGGGTQYF.

J is TRBJ1-2 and V is TRBV6-5; D is perhaps TRBD1 (5 bases). CDR1 MNHEY and CDR2 SVGAGI come from the germline V gene. Between the trimmed V and J ends, which lost 5 bases and 6 bases, there was a span of 19 bases. The CDR3 has 15 amino acids. The chain's CDR3 is CASSPGRGRGDGYTF. The CDR3 DNA is TGTGCCAGCAGTCCTGGGAGGGGCCGGGGGGATGGCTACACCTTC.

The chain employs TRBV5-6 and TRBJ2-2; D gene unclear. The CDR3 is made up of 19 amino acids. V lost 2 bases to trimming and J lost 3 bases, with 23 bases between them. Germline loops: CDR1 SGHDT, CDR2 YYEEEE. The CDR3 bases are TGTGCCAGCAGCTTTTGGTCCGCTTGGCGTACCCCCGACACCGGGGAGCTGTTTTTT. It codes for CASSFWSAWRTPDTGELFF.

This clone was found once. The chain combines TRBV6-1 with TRBJ2-4; D remains ambiguous. This CDR3 comprises 12 residues. Germline loops: CDR1 MNHNS, CDR2 SASEGT. V gave up 10 bases and J gave up 3 bases, with 10 bases separating them. As DNA, the CDR3 is TGTGCCACTTTCCCGGACAAAAACATTCAGTACTTC. Its protein product is CATFPDKNIQYF.

The V gene is TRBV7-2, the J gene TRBJ2-1; 13 bases map to TRBD2. This CDR3 comprises 17 residues. J gave up 7 bases and V 1 base, and 7 bases lay outside the gene matches. CDR1 and CDR2 (germline): SGHTA, FQGNSA. The CDR3: CASSLELAGGPRNEQFF. DNA for the CDR3: TGTGCCAGCAGCTTAGAACTAGCGGGAGGGCCTCGGAATGAGCAGTTCTTC.

As concerns this clone: This sample also contains other DNA sequences that code for the same CDR3. V is TRBV10-3 and J is TRBJ2-5; either TRBD1 or TRBD2 may supply D (6 bases each). The CDR3 is 14 amino acids. The ends were cut back, 0 bases at V and 5 bases at J, with 10 bases in the middle. Germline assignment: CDR1 ENHRY and CDR2 SYGVKD. CDR3 amino acids: CAISESGGRETQYF. In DNA, the CDR3 is TGTGCCATCAGTGAGTCAGGGGGGCGGGAGACCCAGTACTTC.

This chain uses TRBV7-9 with TRBJ1-2; no firm D call. Trimming removed 1 base from V and 2 bases from J, with 8 bases in between. Germline CDR1 reads SEHNR; CDR2 reads FQNEAQ (reference sequence). CDR3 size: 14 residues. CDR3 region: CASSLGPGNYGYTF. The CDR3 nucleotides read TGTGCCAGCAGCTTAGGCCCGGGGAACTATGGCTACACCTTC.

The J gene is TRBJ1-4, the V gene TRBV28; D unresolved. The CDR3 sequence is 17 residues long. Trimming removed 3 bases from V and 3 bases from J, with 17 bases in between. CDR1 is MDHEN and CDR2 is SYDVKM in the germline V gene. CDR3 residues: CASSFATATQSNEKLFF. The CDR3 nucleotides read TGTGCCAGCAGTTTTGCAACTGCCACTCAGTCTAATGAAAAACTGTTTTTT.

The chain uses TRBV29-1 and TRBJ1-2, with TRBD1 identical over 9 bases. This CDR3 comprises 12 residues. Per germline, CDR1 SQVTM and CDR2 ANQGSEA. CDR3 sequence: CTGQGPNYGYTF. CDR3 DNA sequence: TGCACCGGACAGGGGCCGAACTATGGCTACACCTTC.